The 4 T cell receptor beta chains below come from one sample, sequenced in a study of blood T cell repertoires in COVID-19. Profiling relied on immunoSEQ multiplex PCR, and the TCRdb table lists in-frame clones only, not all of them. This table holds about 200,000 clones, approximately 91% found once. Sequenced sample: peripheral blood. Source of these receptors: a man between 50 and 59 years old with COVID-19, enrolled during active disease.

The V and J genes are TRBV5-1 and TRBJ2-3; 11 bases align to TRBD2. The CDR3 has 16 amino acids. Trimming removed 4 bases from V and 3 bases from J; junction bases left unmatched: 7. In germline, CDR1 is SGHRS, CDR2 YFSETQ. CDR3 DNA: TGCGCCAGCAGCCCGGAACTAGCGGGGGCGACAGATACGCAGTATTTT. It translates to CASSPELAGATDTQYF.

This rearrangement joins TRBV6-2 or TRBV6-3 to TRBJ2-2; a possible D gene is TRBD2 (6 bases). The CDR3 consists of 15 residues. V gave up 2 bases and J gave up 1 base, with 8 bases separating them. Germline values: CDR1 MNHEY, CDR2 SVGEGT. CDR3: CASSYPGENTGELFF. In DNA form, the CDR3 reads TGTGCCAGCAGTTACCCGGGGGAGAACACCGGGGAGCTGTTTTTT.

The V and J genes are TRBV19 and TRBJ2-5; the match to TRBD1 covers 7 bases. The CDR3 contains 14 residues. Germline loops: CDR1 LNHDA, CDR2 SQIVND (reference sequence). Trimming cost V 5 bases and J 1 base; bases outside gene matches: 4. CDR3 in amino acids: CASSRDSSQETQYF. CDR3 in DNA: TGTGCCAGTAGTCGGGACAGCTCCCAAGAGACCCAGTACTTC.

As regards this clone: The same CDR3 is also encoded by other DNA sequences in this sample. This chain links TRBV3-1 (or the pseudogene TRBV3-2) with TRBJ2-3, with 11 bases identical to TRBD2. The V segment lost 0 bases and the J segment 3 bases; nucleotides outside the gene matches: 5. Looked up from germline, CDR1 is LGHDT and CDR2 is YNNKEL (reference sequence). This CDR3 comprises 17 residues. The CDR3 protein is CASSQEWASGRTDTQYF. CDR3 sequence (DNA): TGTGCCAGCAGCCAAGAATGGGCTAGCGGGAGGACAGATACGCAGTATTTT.